These 30 T cell receptor beta chains originate from one sample sequenced in a study of blood T cells in healthy people across ages. Through a sample-barcoded 5' primer and a J-beta primer mix, a second PCR was run for roughly 6 to 11 cycles. TCRdb re-called the 5' RACE reads through MiXCR, storing one row per CDR3 protein. The repertoire holds about a million distinct CDR3 sequences, with about 51% as singletons. Sequenced sample: blood. These receptor sequences come from a woman aged 60-75 years in good health.

This chain connects TRBV20-1 to TRBJ2-2; D might be TRBD1 (5 bases). V lost 0 bases and J 4 bases, leaving 6 bases between the germline ends. Germline V CDR1 and CDR2: DFQATT, SNEGSKA (reference sequence). The CDR3 spans 13 residues. CDR3 nucleotide sequence: TGCAGTGCTAGAGAGGGGCTCACCGGGGAGCTGTTTTTT. Translated, it gives CSAREGLTGELFF.

The chain links TRBV28 to TRBJ1-5, with 10 bases that match TRBD1. The junction had 7 bases not matched to a gene; V was cut back by 7 bases and J by 4 bases. This CDR3 has 15 residues. CDR1 and CDR2 (germline): MDHEN, SYDVKM. CDR3 protein: CASTTGQGVNQPQHF. The DNA of the CDR3 is TGTGCCAGCACCACCGGACAGGGGGTTAATCAGCCCCAGCATTTT. The full variable domain, rest sourced from reference TRBV28 and TRBJ1-5, is DVKVTQSSRYLVKRTGEKVFLECVQDMDHENMFWYRQDPGLGLRLIYFSYDVKMKEKGDIPEGYSVSREKKERFSLILESASTNQTSMYLCASTTGQGVNQPQHFGDGTRLSIL.

This clonotype occurred many times. V and J are TRBV29-1 and TRBJ2-7; perhaps TRBD1 as D (5 bases). Per the germline V gene, CDR1 is SQVTM and CDR2 is ANQGSEA. The V gene lost 8 bases and the J gene lost 5 bases, with 16 bases spanning the gap. The CDR3 is made up of 12 amino acids. CDR3 coding DNA: TGCAGCACCCTGGGGCGGCGCCACGAGCAGTACTTC. Its protein product is CSTLGRRHEQYF.

The rearrangement joins TRBV13 to TRBJ2-2; D is undetermined. Deletions cut 5 bases from V and 9 bases from J, with 13 bases between. The germline V gene encodes CDR1 PRHDT and CDR2 FYEKMQ (reference sequence). The CDR3 loop spans 13 amino acids. The CDR3 is CASSASTYRELFF. The DNA of the CDR3 is TGTGCCAGCAGCGCCTCAACATACCGGGAGCTGTTTTTT. Full variable domain (missing parts from reference TRBV13 and TRBJ2-2): AAGVIQSPRHLIKEKRETATLKCYPIPRHDTVYWYQQGPGQDPQFLISFYEKMQSDKGSIPDRFSAQQFSDYHSELNMSSLELGDSALYFCASSASTYRELFFGEGSRLTVL.

The chain couples TRBV19 to TRBJ2-7, with 8 bases lining up with TRBD2. This CDR3 has 15 residues. The V and J ends lost 1 base and 2 bases, in that order; junction bases with no gene match: 4. Germline assignment: CDR1 LNHDA and CDR2 SQIVND (reference sequence). The CDR3 DNA reads as TGTGCCAGTAGTATAGCCCCGGGAGGGACCTACGAGCAGTACTTC. Amino acids: CASSIAPGGTYEQYF.

Comment on this clonotype: A much larger clone lies one base from this, so it may be a read error. The chain couples TRBV20-1 to TRBJ1-1, with D possibly being TRBD1 (5 bases). Germline CDR1 and CDR2: DFQATT and SNEGSKA (reference sequence). The CDR3 runs to 12 residues. CDR3 loop: CSTREGYTEAFF. The CDR3 nucleotides read TGCAGTACTAGGGAGGGGTACACTGAAGCTTTCTTT.

The chain joins TRBV7-2 to TRBJ2-2; 11 bases line up with TRBD2. The V and J ends lost 7 bases and 7 bases, in that order; junction bases with no gene match: 8. The length of the CDR3 is 15 residues. CDR1 is SGHTA and CDR2 is FQGNSA in the germline V gene. The CDR3: CASTPAGLAVGELFF. The CDR3 coding sequence is TGTGCCAGCACCCCAGCGGGACTAGCGGTCGGGGAGCTGTTTTTT.

The chain recombines TRBV29-1 with TRBJ2-5, with 9 positions matching TRBD2. The ends lost 4 bases at V and 5 bases at J; junction bases unmatched: 23. The CDR3 is 19 residues long. Looked up from germline, CDR1 is SQVTM and CDR2 is ANQGSEA. CDR3 DNA: TGCAGCGTTGCACTAGCCCGGGGGGGATTAGCGGGAGTTGGGGAGACCCAGTACTTC. Translated, it gives CSVALARGGLAGVGETQYF.

The chain joins TRBV20-1 to TRBJ2-2; D is perhaps TRBD1 (6 bases). V lost 2 bases and J lost 2, with 15 bases in between. The CDR3 is 16 residues long. CDR1 DFQATT and CDR2 SNEGSKA come from the germline V gene (reference sequence). The chain's CDR3 is CSARPPTGLNTGELFF. CDR3 nucleotides: TGCAGTGCTAGACCCCCGACAGGACTCAACACCGGGGAGCTGTTTTTT.

The genes are TRBV5-1 and TRBJ2-1, with TRBD2 matching 8 bases. Germline CDR1 SGHRS, CDR2 YFSETQ. The CDR3 runs 18 residues. V was pared by 2 bases and J by 7 bases, with 17 bases of the junction left unmatched. The CDR3 sequence is CASSFKRDTGTSSNEQFF. CDR3 DNA: TGCGCCAGCAGCTTCAAAAGGGACACCGGGACTAGTTCAAATGAGCAGTTCTTC.

The chain is built from TRBV20-1 and TRBJ2-1, with 10 bases that match TRBD2. This CDR3 has 15 residues. CDR1 and CDR2 from the germline V gene are DFQATT and SNEGSKA (reference sequence). V was clipped by 0 bases and J by 9 bases; unmatched bases: 8. CDR3 sequence reads: CSARDPWTSGSEQFF. The CDR3 nucleotides read TGCAGTGCTAGAGATCCCTGGACTAGCGGCTCTGAGCAGTTCTTC.

This clonotype appeared many times. The junction does not match germline at one end; this may be a read error. V gene TRBV5-1 combines with J gene TRBJ2-5, with 7 bases lining up with TRBD1. There are 13 residues in the CDR3. Germline values: CDR1 SGHRS, CDR2 YFSETQ. In nucleotides, the CDR3 is TGTGCCAGCAGCCGGGACAGACAAGAGACCCAGTACTTC. It yields the protein CASSRDRQETQYF.

J is TRBJ2-7 and V is TRBV30; tentatively, D is TRBD1 (5 bases). This CDR3 region has 14 residues. Germline V gene data show CDR1 as GTSNPN and CDR2 as SVGIG (reference sequence). Trimming left V 0 bases short and J 1 base short, with 10 bases between. In DNA, the CDR3 is TGTGCCTGGAGTGTAGGCAGGGCATCCTACGAGCAGTACTTC. Translated, it gives CAWSVGRASYEQYF.

This clonotype was seen once. The rearrangement uses TRBV6-2 or TRBV6-3 and TRBJ2-7, with a tentative D call TRBD1 (6 bases). Germline V gives CDR1 MNHEY, CDR2 SVGEGT. This CDR3 comprises 13 residues. V was pared by 6 bases and J by 5 bases, with 14 bases between. CDR3 nucleotide sequence: TGTGCCAGCAGAGGGACAACGGTAAACGAGCAGTACTTC. It is translated as CASRGTTVNEQYF.

This chain's CDR3 is CASSDDGRDYEQYF. The CDR3 bases are TGTGCCAGCAGTGACGACGGGAGGGACTACGAGCAGTACTTC. J is TRBJ2-5 and V is TRBV6-6, with 8 bases lining up with TRBD2. The J call may be wrong; the DNA end is better matched by TRBJ2-7. The CDR3 contains 14 residues. From germline, CDR1 is MNHNY and CDR2 SVGAGI (reference sequence).

CDR3 nucleotide sequence: TGCAGCGCAGGGACAGGGAACAAAAACATTCAGTACTTC. Residues: CSAGTGNKNIQYF. The chain is built from TRBV29-1 and TRBJ2-4; 9 nucleotides match TRBD1. Germline V gene lookup returns CDR1 SQVTM and CDR2 ANQGSEA. CDR3 size: 13 residues. The J segment lost 3 bases and the V segment lost 7 bases, leaving 4 bases of the junction unmatched.

V is TRBV29-1 and J is TRBJ2-1; 8 nucleotides match TRBD2. CDR3 length: 14 amino acids. V lost 7 bases to trimming and J lost 6 bases; unmatched junction nucleotides: 11. Germline CDR1 reads SQVTM; CDR2 reads ANQGSEA. The CDR3 protein is CSALPRREANEQFF. In DNA form, the CDR3 reads TGCAGCGCCCTACCCCGGCGGGAGGCCAATGAGCAGTTCTTC.

The V and J genes are TRBV5-6 and TRBJ2-3; D gene uncertain. V lost 2 bases and J lost 0, with 7 bases in between. Per germline, CDR1 SGHDT and CDR2 YYEEEE. The CDR3 is 14 amino acids. CDR3 nucleotide sequence: TGTGCCAGCAGCTTTGTCATCAGCACAGATACGCAGTATTTT. Amino acids: CASSFVISTDTQYF.

CDR3 in amino acids: CASSITLRYNEQFF. The DNA for the CDR3 is TGTGCCAGCAGCATAACCCTTCGCTACAATGAGCAGTTCTTC. This chain links TRBV21-1 with TRBJ2-1. TRBV21-1 is given as a pseudogene. The CDR3 spans 14 residues.

In DNA form, the CDR3 reads TGTGCCAGCAACTCCCGTGCGACAGGAGCCTACGAGCAGTACTTC. Translation: CASNSRATGAYEQYF. The chain couples TRBV7-3 to TRBJ2-7; D perhaps matches TRBD1 (6 bases). CDR3 length equals 15 residues. Trimming took 7 bases from V and 2 from J, leaving 18 bases between them. Per germline, CDR1 SGHTA and CDR2 FQGTGA.

Only a few counts were recorded for this clonotype. The chain is built from TRBV28 and TRBJ2-5, with 15 nucleotides matching TRBD2. Germline CDR1 and CDR2: MDHEN and SYDVKM. CDR3 length equals 17 residues. With V trimmed by 8 bases and J by 4 bases, 11 bases remained unmatched. In DNA form, the CDR3 reads TGTGCCAGCGCCCGGGGACTAGCGGGAGGTGTAGGAGAGACCCAGTACTTC. The encoded protein is CASARGLAGGVGETQYF.

The V call is TRBV2, the J call TRBJ1-4; a weak D match, TRBD1 (6 bases). Trimming took off 5 bases at V and 0 bases at J, with 10 bases between the two ends. Germline V lookup: CDR1 SNHLY, CDR2 FYNNEI. This CDR3 is built from 15 residues. The CDR3 reads CASSRGTATNEKLFF. In DNA form, the CDR3 reads TGTGCCAGCAGTAGGGGGACTGCAACTAATGAAAAACTGTTTTTT.

Many counts were recorded for this clonotype. V gene TRBV2 combines with J gene TRBJ2-7; TRBD1 matches at 8 bases. This CDR3 has 13 amino acids. V was pared by 10 bases and J by 2 bases, with 7 bases of the junction left unmatched. The germline gives CDR1 SNHLY, CDR2 FYNNEI. The CDR3 DNA is TGTGCCACCTCACAGGGACAGGCCTACGAGCAGTACTTC. Amino acids: CATSQGQAYEQYF.

This sequence joins TRBV20-1 and TRBJ2-5; 11 bases are shared with TRBD2. The V gene end was trimmed by 1 base and the J gene end by 11 bases; junction bases not matched to a gene: 12. The CDR3 loop spans 15 amino acids. Germline V gene sequence: CDR1 DFQATT, CDR2 SNEGSKA (reference sequence). The CDR3 DNA follows: TGCAGTGCTAGAGGTGCTAGCGGGAGGTACGGTGAGCAGTACTTC. Translation: CSARGASGRYGEQYF.

This clonotype was seen only a few times. V usage is TRBV29-1 and J usage is TRBJ2-3; TRBD2 matches at 12 bases. Germline V gives CDR1 SQVTM, CDR2 ANQGSEA. The CDR3 loop spans 15 amino acids. V gave up 3 bases and J gave up 5 bases; unmatched junction bases: 6. The CDR3 nucleotides read TGCAGCGTTGATCTGACTAGCGGGAGTAGAGATACGCAGTATTTT. Translated: CSVDLTSGSRDTQYF.

This sequence joins TRBV7-9 and TRBJ2-1, with 7 bases fitting TRBD1. Germline trimming cut 0 bases from V and 9 bases from J; bases unmatched to any gene: 5. The length of the CDR3 is 14 residues. Per germline, CDR1 SEHNR and CDR2 FQNEAQ (reference sequence). The CDR3 reads CASSLADAGGEQFF. The CDR3 coding sequence is TGTGCCAGCAGCTTAGCGGACGCAGGGGGTGAGCAGTTCTTC.

This chain uses TRBV5-1 with TRBJ1-1; TRBD1 might be the D (5 bases). V was clipped by 7 bases and J by 6 bases, with 13 bases between them. There are 12 residues in the CDR3. The germline CDR1 and CDR2 sequences are SGHRS and YFSETQ. The DNA of the CDR3 is TGCGCCAGCGGCATCGGGGACGCTGAAGCTTTCTTT. It encodes CASGIGDAEAFF. The full variable domain, in which reference TRBV5-1 and TRBJ1-1 provide the parts outside the CDR3, is KAGVTQTPRYLIKTRGQQVTLSCSPISGHRSVSWYQQTPGQGLQFLFEYFSETQRNKGNFPGRFSGRQFSNSRSEMNVSTLELGDSALYLCASGIGDAEAFFGQGTRLTVV.

The V gene is TRBV5-6, the J gene TRBJ2-5; 7 bases are a match to TRBD2. This CDR3 is built from 15 residues. The germline gives CDR1 SGHDT, CDR2 YYEEEE. V lost 2 bases, J lost 0 bases, and 4 bases stayed unmatched. The CDR3 loop reads CASSFELANQETQYF. DNA of the CDR3: TGTGCCAGCAGCTTCGAACTAGCGAACCAAGAGACCCAGTACTTC.

The J gene is TRBJ1-1, the V gene TRBV28; D not certain. This CDR3 spans 14 amino acids. Trimming took 3 bases from V and 1 from J, leaving 9 bases between them. Germline V gives CDR1 MDHEN, CDR2 SYDVKM. The CDR3 region has the DNA TGTGCCAGCAGTTTTTATACACAGAACACTGAAGCTTTCTTT. Protein: CASSFYTQNTEAFF. Supplemented by reference TRBV28 and TRBJ1-1, the full variable domain reads DVKVTQSSRYLVKRTGEKVFLECVQDMDHENMFWYRQDPGLGLRLIYFSYDVKMKEKGDIPEGYSVSREKKERFSLILESASTNQTSMYLCASSFYTQNTEAFFGQGTRLTVV.

The rearrangement uses TRBV20-1 and TRBJ1-6; possibly TRBD1 for D (5 bases). V was cut by 3 bases and J by 7 bases, with 13 bases left in between. Germline values: CDR1 DFQATT, CDR2 SNEGSKA (reference sequence). CDR3 length: 14 amino acids. The chain's CDR3 is CSASRGSENSPLHF. CDR3 coding DNA: TGCAGTGCTAGTAGGGGATCTGAGAATTCACCCCTCCACTTT.